The 14 T cell receptor beta chains below were found in one sample sequenced in a study of cytomegalovirus exposure and HLA in healthy donors. Primers: 60 Vbeta forward and 13 Jbeta reverse. Sequencing used immunoSEQ multiplex PCR; TCRdb keeps in-frame clones, though not all of them. Found here are around 91,000 clones, over 65% of them singletons; the top ten hold 4.6%. What was sequenced was PBMCs. These receptors all stem from a woman between 35 and 50 years old in good health and CMV-seropositive.

The DNA of the CDR3 is TGTGCCAGCAGTTTATTTCTCACAGATACGCAGTATTTT. This translates into CASSLFLTDTQYF. The J gene is TRBJ2-3, the V gene TRBV27; D gene uncertain. The CDR3 has 13 residues. Trimming removed 1 base from V and 2 bases from J, with 4 bases in between. CDR1 and CDR2 (germline): MNHEY, SMNVEV (reference sequence).

The chain combines TRBV5-1 with TRBJ1-1, with D unclear. Germline assignment: CDR1 SGHRS and CDR2 YFSETQ. The CDR3 consists of 15 residues. V lost 4 bases, J lost 1 base, and 14 bases lay in between. The CDR3 sequence: CASSLDPRKNTEAFF. DNA for the CDR3: TGCGCCAGCAGCCTAGACCCCCGGAAGAACACTGAAGCTTTCTTT.

This clone has a single count. The chain carries TRBV5-8 and TRBJ2-1; 9 nucleotides line up with TRBD2. Germline loops: CDR1 SGHTS, CDR2 YDEGEE. The CDR3 has 15 residues. J lost 4 bases, V lost 9 bases, and 11 bases had no gene match. The CDR3 nucleotides read TGTGCCACCATCCTTAGCGGGAGAAGTTACAATGAGCAGTTCTTC. Translation: CATILSGRSYNEQFF. The complete variable domain, with remaining parts taken from reference TRBV5-8 and TRBJ2-1, reads EAGVTQSPTHLIKTRGQQATLRCSPISGHTSVYWYQQALGLGLQFLLWYDEGEERNRGNFPPRFSGRQFPNYSSELNVNALELEDSALYLCATILSGRSYNEQFFGPGTRLTVL.

The chain has TRBV29-1 and TRBJ2-2; D might be TRBD1 (8 bases). V shed 7 bases and J shed 5 bases, with 14 bases lying between them. The CDR3 is made up of 13 amino acids. The germline gives CDR1 SQVTM, CDR2 ANQGSEA. The CDR3 is CSGKQGGTGELFF. DNA of the CDR3: TGCAGCGGGAAACAGGGGGGGACCGGGGAGCTGTTTTTT.

The V gene is TRBV6-5, the J gene TRBJ1-2; TRBD1 is a possible D gene (5 bases). V was shortened by 5 bases and J by 0 bases, with 10 bases between the two germline ends. This CDR3 has 14 amino acids. Germline V CDR1 and CDR2: MNHEY, SVGAGI. The CDR3 DNA sequence: TGTGCCAGCAGTGGCGGACATTCTAACTATGGCTACACCTTC. Translated, it gives CASSGGHSNYGYTF.

The chain carries TRBV7-2 and TRBJ1-5; tentative D call: TRBD1 (6 bases). Germline CDR1 is SGHTA and CDR2 is FQGNSA. V was trimmed by 5 bases and J by 6 bases, leaving 14 bases between them. The CDR3 has 14 residues. The CDR3 here is CASSRDNSGQPQHF. The CDR3 nucleotides are TGTGCCAGCAGCCGGGACAATTCAGGTCAGCCCCAGCATTTT.

The chain has TRBV7-2 and TRBJ2-7, with no clear D. CDR1 SGHTA and CDR2 FQGNSA come from the germline V gene. The CDR3 extends over 12 amino acids. V gave up 4 bases and J gave up 3 bases, with 7 bases separating them. CDR3 DNA sequence: TGTGCCAGCAGCTCCGCACACTACGAGCAGTACTTC. It encodes CASSSAHYEQYF.

The V call is TRBV28, the J call TRBJ2-3; 10 bases fit TRBD2. Trimming took 0 bases from V and 1 from J; bases not matched to a gene: 1. This CDR3 contains 16 residues. Looked up from germline, CDR1 is MDHEN and CDR2 is SYDVKM. The CDR3: CASSLWGTSGTDTQYF. For the CDR3, the DNA is TGTGCCAGCAGTTTATGGGGGACTAGCGGCACAGATACGCAGTATTTT.

This chain connects TRBV4-3 to TRBJ2-3; a possible D gene is TRBD2 (6 bases). V was trimmed by 2 bases and J by 0 bases, leaving 18 bases between them. The CDR3 contains 18 residues. The germline V gene has CDR1 LGHNA and CDR2 YSLEER. The CDR3 here is CASSQMGSGGVSTDTQYF. The CDR3 DNA follows: TGCGCCAGCAGCCAAATGGGGTCCGGCGGGGTTAGCACAGATACGCAGTATTTT.

The V call is TRBV28, the J call TRBJ1-6; the D gene is possibly TRBD1 (6 bases). The CDR3 is 15 residues long. The ends were cut back, 3 bases at V and 10 bases at J, with 16 bases in the middle. Per germline, CDR1 MDHEN and CDR2 SYDVKM. As DNA, the CDR3 is TGTGCCAGCAGTTTGGGAACAGGGTCAGGATCACCCCTCCACTTT. This encodes CASSLGTGSGSPLHF.

The gene calls are TRBV5-5 and TRBJ2-3, with 8 bases matching TRBD2. The CDR3 length is 17 residues. Germline CDR1 reads SGHKS; CDR2 reads YYEKEE (reference sequence). J gave up 1 base and V 0 bases, and 7 bases lay outside the gene matches. In DNA form, the CDR3 reads TGTGCCAGCAGCTTGGCCTTCTGGCGGGAGGGCACAGATACGCAGTATTTT. It encodes CASSLAFWREGTDTQYF. The complete variable domain, with remaining parts taken from reference TRBV5-5 and TRBJ2-3, reads DAGVTQSPTHLIKTRGQQVTLRCSPISGHKSVSWYQQVLGQGPQFIFQYYEKEERGRGNFPDRFSARQFPNYSSELNVNALLLGDSALYLCASSLAFWREGTDTQYFGPGTRLTVL.

On this clone: A junction end diverges from the germline sequence, so it may reflect a read error. The J gene is TRBJ2-1, the V gene TRBV7-7, with TRBD2 matching over 13 bases. Germline loops: CDR1 SSHAT, CDR2 FNYEAQ (reference sequence). This CDR3 is built from 15 residues. In DNA form, the CDR3 reads TGTGCTAGCAGCCACGGACTAGCGGGAGCCGATGAGCAGTTCTTC. Amino acid sequence: CASSHGLAGADEQFF.

This clone occurred a few times. The rearrangement uses TRBV19 and TRBJ1-2, with no clear D. The CDR3 consists of 12 residues. Germline V gives CDR1 LNHDA, CDR2 SQIVND (reference sequence). Trimming cost V 10 bases and J 5 bases, with 14 bases left between them. As DNA, the CDR3 is TGTGCCACCGTGTCTCCCGTTTATGGCTACACCTTC. Protein: CATVSPVYGYTF.

On this clone itself: Its ends do not fully match the called genes, so a read error is possible. V is TRBV7-9 and J is TRBJ2-1; 8 positions match TRBD1. CDR3 length equals 14 residues. Germline V gene lookup returns CDR1 SEHNR and CDR2 FQNEAQ (reference sequence). DNA for the CDR3: TGTTCCAGCAGCTTACGGGACAGGAGCAATGAGCAGTTCTTC. As protein: CSSSLRDRSNEQFF. Supplemented by reference TRBV7-9 and TRBJ2-1, the full variable domain reads DTGVSQNPRHKITKRGQNVTFRCDPISEHNRLYWYRQTLGQGPEFLTYFQNEAQLEKSRLLSDRFSAERPKGSFSTLEIQRTEQGDSAMYLCSSSLRDRSNEQFFGPGTRLTVL.